The next 28 T cell receptor beta chains were all read from a single sample in a study of CD8+CD57+ T cells in acquired aplastic anemia listed by TCRdb under 2018. The instrument given in TCRdb is Illumina HiSeq 2000. Genomic DNA served as template for TCR beta VDJ combination and CDR3 sequence profiling. The public sequencing data were trimmed at Q25 with fastp and processed into clonotypes with MiXCR by TCRdb, which kept only in-frame beta chains. Each CDR3 protein appears once, grouped with its most common genes and DNA. For this sample there are around 430,000 distinct CDR3 sequences; approximately 32% appear just once. Around 0.82% of the sample rests with the top ten. Patients chosen for sequencing had shown expansion of CD8+CD57+ cells by flow cytometry. The sequencing input was sorted CD4+, CD8+, or CD8+CD57+ T cells (not recorded which) from PBMCs. The source of these receptors is a human donor with aplastic anemia.

This clonotype came up many times. The V call is TRBV15, the J call TRBJ1-2; 8 bases line up with TRBD1. Germline CDR1 is LNHNV and CDR2 is YYDKDF (reference sequence). V dropped 5 bases and J dropped 4; count of bases not matched to a gene: 6. This CDR3 region has 14 residues. The CDR3 DNA is TGTGCCACCAGCGGCGGACAGGGTACCTATGGCTACACCTTC. Amino acids: CATSGGQGTYGYTF.

The chain has TRBV20-1 and TRBJ1-6, with D hard to call. Between the trimmed V and J ends, which lost 5 bases and 0 bases, there was a span of 11 bases. This CDR3 is built from 15 residues. From germline, CDR1 is DFQATT and CDR2 SNEGSKA (reference sequence). The CDR3 region is CSAGAGLSYNSPLHF. Here the CDR3 DNA reads TGCAGTGCTGGAGCGGGCCTCTCCTATAATTCACCCCTCCACTTT.

This clonotype turned up a few times. A read error may be the cause here, since a much bigger clone is one base away. This chain uses TRBV6-1 with TRBJ1-5, with D possibly matching TRBD1 (5 bases). This CDR3 comprises 15 residues. From germline, CDR1 is MNHNS and CDR2 SASEGT. Trimming shortened V by 8 bases and J by 2 bases, and 16 bases separated the two germline ends. Here the CDR3 reads CASGTGPAGNQPQHF. The CDR3 nucleotides read TGTGCCAGCGGTACAGGCCCCGCGGGCAATCAGCCCCAGCATTTT.

This sequence joins TRBV9 and TRBJ2-5, with a weak D call TRBD1 (5 bases). The DNA end is more similar to TRBJ2-7, so the J call may be wrong. The germline V gene encodes CDR1 SGDLS and CDR2 YYNGEE. This CDR3 has 13 amino acids. The CDR3 DNA reads TGTGCCAGCAGCGTAGGGGGCAGGGACGAGCAGTACTTC. Its translation: CASSVGGRDEQYF.

This rearrangement joins TRBV25-1 to TRBJ1-2, with a tentative D call TRBD1 (6 bases). The V end was cut by 5 bases, the J end by 5 bases, with 24 bases between. The germline gives CDR1 MGHDK, CDR2 SYGVNS. The CDR3 is made up of 17 amino acids. The chain's CDR3 is CASSYDGGHQLKYGYTF. The CDR3 DNA reads as TGTGCCAGCAGTTACGACGGGGGACACCAACTAAAGTATGGCTACACCTTC.

Only a few counts were recorded for this clonotype. The chain combines TRBV7-9 with TRBJ2-6; 9 bases fit TRBD1. Losses at the gene ends were 5 bases for V and 18 bases for J; bases not matched to a gene: 2. This CDR3 comprises 10 residues. The germline gives CDR1 SEHNR, CDR2 FQNEAQ (reference sequence). The CDR3 loop is CASSQDRGTF. The CDR3 DNA sequence: TGTGCCAGCAGCCAGGACAGGGGGACTTTC. The full variable domain, rest sourced from reference TRBV7-9 and TRBJ2-6, is DTGVSQNPRHKITKRGQNVTFRCDPISEHNRLYWYRQTLGQGPEFLTYFQNEAQLEKSRLLSDRFSAERPKGSFSTLEIQRTEQGDSAMYLCASSQDRGTFGAGSRLTVL.

Remarks on this clonotype: A much larger clone differs from this one at a single base, so this may be a read error. The rearrangement joins TRBV20-1 to TRBJ1-5; TRBD1 is a possible D gene (5 bases). V dropped 7 bases and J dropped 7 bases, with 23 bases sitting between them. Germline values: CDR1 DFQATT, CDR2 SNEGSKA (reference sequence). The CDR3 has 15 residues. Written as DNA, the CDR3 is TGCAGTGTTGCTCATTCGGACGGGCAGGGACAGCCCCAGCATTTT. This translates into CSVAHSDGQGQPQHF.

This clonotype has a handful of counts. This sequence joins TRBV20-1 and TRBJ2-3; TRBD2 matches 11 bases. V was pared by 6 bases and J by 2 bases, with 7 bases of the junction left unmatched. The germline V gene has CDR1 DFQATT and CDR2 SNEGSKA (reference sequence). CDR3 length equals 15 residues. This CDR3 reads CSALPGLADTDTQYF. The CDR3 DNA reads TGCAGTGCGCTACCGGGACTAGCGGACACAGATACGCAGTATTTT.

The V and J genes are TRBV4-2 and TRBJ2-3; possible D gene TRBD2, 7 bases. This CDR3 spans 17 amino acids. The V end was cut by 6 bases, the J end by 4 bases, with 23 bases between. The germline V gene has CDR1 LGHNA and CDR2 YNFKEQ. This CDR3 reads CASSSHPGGGQPDTQYF. The CDR3 nucleotides are TGTGCCAGCAGTTCCCACCCGGGGGGCGGTCAGCCAGATACGCAGTATTTT.

As for this clonotype: A much larger clone is a single base away; this may be a read error. The rearrangement uses TRBV2 and TRBJ1-5; 9 bases align to TRBD1. This CDR3 spans 14 amino acids. Germline V CDR1 and CDR2: SNHLY, FYNNEI. The CDR3, as DNA: TGTGTCAGCAGTGGACAGGGGCGGGATCAGCCCCAGCATTTT. Its protein product is CVSSGQGRDQPQHF.

This clonotype was observed at least ten times. This chain links TRBV29-1 with TRBJ1-5; D unresolved. V gave up 5 bases and J gave up 5 bases, with 7 bases separating them. CDR3 length: 11 residues. Germline-derived CDR1 and CDR2 are SQVTM and ANQGSEA. The CDR3 DNA is TGCAGCGTTACGATCGATCAGCCCCAGCATTTT. Residues: CSVTIDQPQHF.

The rearrangement links TRBV15 to TRBJ1-1; TRBD1 aligns across 7 bases. The CDR3 totals 13 residues. CDR1 LNHNV and CDR2 YYDKDF come from the germline V gene (reference sequence). J was trimmed by 8 bases and V by 1 base; bases with no gene match: 4. Here the CDR3 DNA reads TGTGCCACCAGCAGAGGGGACAGAGAGGAAGCTTTCTTT. Amino acids: CATSRGDREEAFF. The full variable domain, in which reference TRBV15 and TRBJ1-1 provide the parts outside the CDR3, is DAMVIQNPRYQVTQFGKPVTLSCSQTLNHNVMYWYQQKSSQAPKLLFHYYDKDFNNEADTPDNFQSRRPNTSFCFLDIRSPGLGDTAMYLCATSRGDREEAFFGQGTRLTVV.

CDR3 DNA sequence: TGTGCCAGCACCCCACGACAGGGAGAGACCCAGTACTTC. Its translation: CASTPRQGETQYF. This chain connects TRBV7-9 to TRBJ2-5, with 7 bases that match TRBD1. The germline V gene has CDR1 SEHNR and CDR2 FQNEAQ (reference sequence). This CDR3 is built from 13 residues. With V trimmed by 7 bases and J by 4 bases, 6 bases remained unmatched.

This clonotype occurred a few times. The gene calls are TRBV7-6 and TRBJ1-1, with D unclear. CDR1 SGHVS and CDR2 FNYEAQ come from the germline V gene. Trimming removed 1 base at V and 3 bases at J, with 12 bases between. The CDR3 is 15 amino acids. CDR3 DNA: TGTGCCAGCAGCTTAGGCCCGGGCATTCACACTGAAGCTTTCTTT. As protein: CASSLGPGIHTEAFF. The full variable domain, completed using reference TRBV7-6 and TRBJ1-1, is GAGVSQSPRYKVTKRGQDVALRCDPISGHVSLYWYRQALGQGPEFLTYFNYEAQQDKSGLPNDRFSAERPEGSISTLTIQRTEQRDSAMYRCASSLGPGIHTEAFFGQGTRLTVV.

This clonotype showed up many times. The chain links TRBV10-1 to TRBJ1-1, with D possibly being TRBD1 (6 bases). CDR3 length: 13 amino acids. Per germline, CDR1 WNHNN and CDR2 SYGVQD (reference sequence). The germline V and J ends were trimmed by 4 bases and 6 bases, with 12 bases remaining between them. The CDR3 nucleotides read TGCGCCAGCAGTGGTGTACAGGGCTCTGAAGCTTTCTTT. This translates into CASSGVQGSEAFF.

The V gene is TRBV20-1, the J gene TRBJ1-4; possibly TRBD1 for D (6 bases). Per the germline V gene, CDR1 is DFQATT and CDR2 is SNEGSKA (reference sequence). CDR3 length: 14 amino acids. V lost 3 bases to trimming and J lost 1 base, with 9 bases between them. The CDR3: CSARSGETNEKLFF. The CDR3 nucleotides are TGCAGTGCTAGGTCAGGGGAAACTAATGAAAAACTGTTTTTT.

This clonotype was observed once. At one end the junction does not follow the germline gene, possibly because of a read error. The V call is TRBV19, the J call TRBJ2-5; TRBD1 matches at 7 bases. The CDR3 runs 9 residues. CDR1 LNHDA and CDR2 SQIVND come from the germline V gene (reference sequence). CDR3 bases: TGTGCCAGTAGTACCCGGGACAGCTTC. Protein sequence: CASSTRDSF.

This chain joins TRBV5-1 and TRBJ1-2, with 11 bases lining up with TRBD1. The length of the CDR3 is 16 residues. V dropped 4 bases and J dropped 7; count of bases not matched to a gene: 12. From germline, CDR1 is SGHRS and CDR2 YFSETQ. CDR3 residues: CASSQSAGTGGFGYTF. CDR3 nucleotides: TGCGCCAGCAGCCAGTCCGCCGGGACAGGGGGGTTTGGCTACACCTTC.

This clonotype was counted at least ten times. J is TRBJ1-6 and V is TRBV5-1; no firm D call. The V gene's germline CDR1 is SGHRS and CDR2 YFSETQ. V shed 4 bases and J shed 8 bases, with 16 bases lying between them. CDR3 size: 15 residues. DNA of the CDR3: TGCGCCAGCAGCCTCGCAGGCCCGGGGTATTCACCCCTCCACTTT. This gives the protein CASSLAGPGYSPLHF.

This clonotype was observed many times. The gene calls are TRBV5-1 and TRBJ2-7; weak D call: TRBD1 (5 bases). V lost 4 bases and J lost 3, with 11 bases in between. CDR1 is SGHRS, CDR2 YFSETQ, per germline. CDR3 length: 13 amino acids. The CDR3 spells CASSTDSSYEQYF. DNA for the CDR3: TGCGCCAGCAGCACAGACAGCAGCTACGAGCAGTACTTC.

The chain couples TRBV4-2 to TRBJ1-2; D possibly corresponds to TRBD1 (6 bases). This CDR3 region has 15 residues. Per the germline V gene, CDR1 is LGHNA and CDR2 is YNFKEQ. V lost 1 base and J lost 5, with 14 bases in between. The CDR3 bases are TGTGCCAGCAGCCAAGGAGGGGGGATTCGATATGGCTACACCTTC. Translated: CASSQGGGIRYGYTF.

This clonotype was seen at least ten times. The genes are TRBV7-9 and TRBJ2-5; D is perhaps TRBD1 (6 bases). Germline CDR1 SEHNR, CDR2 FQNEAQ (reference sequence). Trimming removed 6 bases from V and 2 bases from J, with 13 bases in between. The CDR3 is 14 amino acids. The CDR3 protein is CASRSGEYQETQYF. CDR3 in DNA: TGTGCCAGCAGGTCAGGGGAGTATCAAGAGACCCAGTACTTC.

This clonotype came up once. This chain uses TRBV9 with TRBJ2-5; no clear D gene. The CDR3 totals 14 residues. Germline V lookup: CDR1 SGDLS, CDR2 YYNGEE. V lost 1 base and J lost 5, with 12 bases in between. CDR3 in amino acids: CASSVNVGSETQYF. CDR3 nucleotides: TGTGCCAGCAGCGTAAACGTGGGGTCGGAGACCCAGTACTTC.

The chain is built from TRBV20-1 and TRBJ1-2, with D possibly being TRBD1 (5 bases). The CDR3 runs 14 residues. The germline V gene has CDR1 DFQATT and CDR2 SNEGSKA (reference sequence). Trimming took 7 bases from V and 7 from J, leaving 22 bases between them. The CDR3 DNA sequence: TGCAGTGGGACACTTCCCAATACGGAAGGTGGCTACACCTTC. Translating it yields CSGTLPNTEGGYTF.

J is TRBJ2-3 and V is TRBV20-1; either TRBD1 or TRBD2 may fit D (5 bases each). V was clipped by 0 bases and J by 2 bases, with 12 bases between them. Germline V lookup: CDR1 DFQATT, CDR2 SNEGSKA (reference sequence). The CDR3 runs 15 residues. The CDR3 loop reads CSARDWGGYTDTQYF. CDR3 nucleotide sequence: TGCAGTGCTAGAGATTGGGGCGGGTACACAGATACGCAGTATTTT.

This clonotype was picked up one time. The genes are TRBV5-4 and TRBJ1-5, with a possible D match to TRBD1 (6 bases). The CDR3 is 16 amino acids. V was shortened by 0 bases and J by 6 bases, with 16 bases between the two germline ends. CDR1 SGHNT and CDR2 YYREEE come from the germline V gene (reference sequence). The CDR3 nucleotides read TGTGCCAGCAGCTTGGACGGCGGCGGGGGGGCTCAGCCCCAGCATTTT. This encodes CASSLDGGGGAQPQHF.

V gene TRBV19 combines with J gene TRBJ2-7; a weak D match, TRBD1 (7 bases). V was clipped by 1 base and J by 0 bases, with 13 bases between them. The CDR3 totals 16 residues. CDR1 is LNHDA, CDR2 SQIVND, per germline (reference sequence). The CDR3 spells CASSIVGGTVSYEQYF. In nucleotides, the CDR3 is TGTGCCAGTAGTATAGTTGGGGGGACAGTCTCCTACGAGCAGTACTTC.

CDR3 sequence: CATSRAGETQYF. CDR3 sequence (DNA): TGTGCCACCAGCAGAGCCGGCGAGACCCAGTACTTC. The chain employs TRBV15 and TRBJ2-5; no firm D call. Between the trimmed V and J ends, which lost 1 base and 5 bases, there was a span of 5 bases. Germline values: CDR1 LNHNV, CDR2 YYDKDF (reference sequence). CDR3 length: 12 residues.